This T cell receptor (beta chain) was recovered during a study of vaccination effects on CD4 cells after COVID-19. This clone was counted between two and nine times. As yet, its antigen is unknown. General study points: In healthy vaccinees, only 1 of 255 vaccine-induced clones cross-reacted with common cold coronaviruses.

Repertoires were generated with immunoSEQ multiplex PCR, while TCRdb's copy carries only in-frame clones and drops some. The sample lists more than 11,000 clones, about 72% seen once, with about 9.3% in the top ten. V lost 4 bases, J lost 9 bases, and 13 bases lay in between. The germline CDR1 and CDR2 sequences are SGHTA and FQGNSA. The CDR3 is 13 residues long. Antigen-specific CD4+ T cells were expanded with viral peptide pools in the ViraFEST assay before sequencing. Subsequent to ten to eleven days of culture, CD4+ T cells were isolated. Two-dose BNT162b2 or mRNA-1273 vaccination was given to participants.

This specimen was CD4+ T cells from PBMCs cultured with SARS-CoV-2 spike peptides, taken after COVID-19 vaccination. This TCR came from a human donor who received a COVID-19 vaccine. V usage is TRBV7-2 and J usage is TRBJ1-5; no clear D. The CDR3 nucleotides read TGTGCCAGCAGCTCCAACCCCAATGGGCCCCAGCATTTT. Translation: CASSSNPNGPQHF.